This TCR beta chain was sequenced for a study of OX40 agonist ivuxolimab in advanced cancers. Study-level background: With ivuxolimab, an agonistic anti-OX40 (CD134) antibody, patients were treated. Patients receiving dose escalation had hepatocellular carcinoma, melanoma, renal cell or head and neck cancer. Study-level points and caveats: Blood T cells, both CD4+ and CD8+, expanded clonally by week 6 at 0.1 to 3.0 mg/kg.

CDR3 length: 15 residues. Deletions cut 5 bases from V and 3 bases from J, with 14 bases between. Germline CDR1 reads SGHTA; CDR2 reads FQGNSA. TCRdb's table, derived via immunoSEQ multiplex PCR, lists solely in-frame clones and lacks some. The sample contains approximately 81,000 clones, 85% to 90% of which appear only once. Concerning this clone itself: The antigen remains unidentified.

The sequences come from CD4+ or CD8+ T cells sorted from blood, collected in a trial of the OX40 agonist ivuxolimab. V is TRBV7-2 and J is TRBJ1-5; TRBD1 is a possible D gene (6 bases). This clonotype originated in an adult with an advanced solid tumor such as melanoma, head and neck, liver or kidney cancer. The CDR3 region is CASSPRGEYNQPQHF. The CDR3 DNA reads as TGTGCCAGCAGCCCCAGGGGTGAATACAATCAGCCCCAGCATTTT.